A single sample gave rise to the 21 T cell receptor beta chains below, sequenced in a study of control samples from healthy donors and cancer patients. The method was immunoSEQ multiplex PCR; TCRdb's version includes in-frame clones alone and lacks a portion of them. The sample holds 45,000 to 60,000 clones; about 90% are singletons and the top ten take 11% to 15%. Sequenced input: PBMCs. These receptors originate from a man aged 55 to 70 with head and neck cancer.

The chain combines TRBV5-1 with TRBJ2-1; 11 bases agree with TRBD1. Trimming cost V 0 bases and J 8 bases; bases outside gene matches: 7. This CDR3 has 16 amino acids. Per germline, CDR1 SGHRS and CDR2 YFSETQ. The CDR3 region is CASSLAGDRGVDEQFF. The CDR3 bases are TGCGCCAGCAGCTTGGCAGGGGACAGGGGGGTGGATGAGCAGTTCTTC.

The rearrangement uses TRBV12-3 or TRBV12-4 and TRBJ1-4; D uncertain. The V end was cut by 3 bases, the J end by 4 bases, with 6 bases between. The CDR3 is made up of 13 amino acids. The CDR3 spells CASSFQINEKLFF. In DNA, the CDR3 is TGTGCCAGCAGTTTTCAGATTAATGAAAAACTGTTTTTT.

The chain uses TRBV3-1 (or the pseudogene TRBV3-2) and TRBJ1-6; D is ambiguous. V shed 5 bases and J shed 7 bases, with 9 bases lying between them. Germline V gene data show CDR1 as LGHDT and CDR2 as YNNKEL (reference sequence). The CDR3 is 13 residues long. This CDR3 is CASSSNSNSPLHF. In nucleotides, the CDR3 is TGTGCCAGCAGCTCCAATAGCAATTCACCCCTCCACTTT.

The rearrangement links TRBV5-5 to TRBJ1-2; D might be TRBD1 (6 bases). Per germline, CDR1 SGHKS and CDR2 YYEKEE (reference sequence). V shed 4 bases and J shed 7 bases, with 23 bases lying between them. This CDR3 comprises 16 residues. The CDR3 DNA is TGTGCCAGCAGCCCCGGAGGGGGAGGGGGAGGAGGTGGCTACACCTTC. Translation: CASSPGGGGGGGGYTF.

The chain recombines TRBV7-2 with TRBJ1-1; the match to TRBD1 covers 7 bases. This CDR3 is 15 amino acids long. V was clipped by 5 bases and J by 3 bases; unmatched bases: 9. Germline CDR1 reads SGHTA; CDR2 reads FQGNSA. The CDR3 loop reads CASSLSGGGYTEAFF. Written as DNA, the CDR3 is TGTGCCAGCAGCCTCTCAGGGGGGGGATACACTGAAGCTTTCTTT.

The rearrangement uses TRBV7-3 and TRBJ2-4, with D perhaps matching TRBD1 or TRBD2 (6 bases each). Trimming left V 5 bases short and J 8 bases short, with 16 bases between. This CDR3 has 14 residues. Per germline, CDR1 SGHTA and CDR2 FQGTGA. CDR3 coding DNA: TGTGCCAGCAGCCCACAGGGTGGAGGGGACATTCAGTACTTC. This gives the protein CASSPQGGGDIQYF.

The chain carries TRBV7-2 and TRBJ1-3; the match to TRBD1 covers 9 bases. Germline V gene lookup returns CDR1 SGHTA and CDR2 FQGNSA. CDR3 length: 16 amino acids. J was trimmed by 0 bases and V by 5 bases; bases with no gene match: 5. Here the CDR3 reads CASSPGQGSSGNTIYF. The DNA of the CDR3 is TGTGCCAGCAGCCCCGGACAGGGGAGCTCTGGAAACACCATATATTTT. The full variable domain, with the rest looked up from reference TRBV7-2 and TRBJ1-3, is GAGVSQSPSNKVTEKGKDVELRCDPISGHTALYWYRQSLGQGLEFLIYFQGNSAPDKSGLPSDRFSAERTGGSVSTLTIQRTQQEDSAVYLCASSPGQGSSGNTIYFGEGSWLTVV.

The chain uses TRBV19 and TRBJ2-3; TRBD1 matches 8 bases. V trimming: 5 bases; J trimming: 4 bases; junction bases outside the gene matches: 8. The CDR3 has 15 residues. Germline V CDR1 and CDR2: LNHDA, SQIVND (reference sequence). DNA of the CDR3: TGTGCCAGTAGTTATGGACAGGGTCACGCAGATACGCAGTATTTT. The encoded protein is CASSYGQGHADTQYF.

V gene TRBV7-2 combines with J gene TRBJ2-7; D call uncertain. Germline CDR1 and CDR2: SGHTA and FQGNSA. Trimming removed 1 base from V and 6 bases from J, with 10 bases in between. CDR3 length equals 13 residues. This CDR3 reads CASSLDRFGEQYF. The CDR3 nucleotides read TGTGCCAGCAGCTTAGACCGCTTTGGCGAGCAGTACTTC.

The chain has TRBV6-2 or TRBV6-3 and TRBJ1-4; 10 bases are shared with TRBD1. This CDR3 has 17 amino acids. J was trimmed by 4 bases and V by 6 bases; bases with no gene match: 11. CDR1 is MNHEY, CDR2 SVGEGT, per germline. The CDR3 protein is CASSPRQGAFGNEKLFF. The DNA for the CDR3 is TGTGCCAGCAGCCCTCGACAGGGGGCTTTCGGTAATGAAAAACTGTTTTTT.

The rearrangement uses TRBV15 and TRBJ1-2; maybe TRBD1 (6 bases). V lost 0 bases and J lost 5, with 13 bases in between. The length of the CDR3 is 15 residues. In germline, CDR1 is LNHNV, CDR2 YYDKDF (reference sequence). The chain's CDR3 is CATSREVQGRYGYTF. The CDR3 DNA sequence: TGTGCCACCAGCAGAGAGGTACAGGGTCGGTATGGCTACACCTTC.

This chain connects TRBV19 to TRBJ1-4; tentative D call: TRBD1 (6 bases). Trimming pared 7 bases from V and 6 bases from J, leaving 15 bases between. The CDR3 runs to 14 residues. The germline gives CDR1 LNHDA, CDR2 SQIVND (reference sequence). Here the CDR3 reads CASTPGAGDEKLFF. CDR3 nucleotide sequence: TGTGCCAGTACTCCGGGGGCAGGGGATGAAAAACTGTTTTTT. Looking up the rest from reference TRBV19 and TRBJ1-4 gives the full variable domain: DGGITQSPKYLFRKEGQNVTLSCEQNLNHDAMYWYRQDPGQGLRLIYYSQIVNDFQKGDIAEGYSVSREKKESFPLTVTSAQKNPTAFYLCASTPGAGDEKLFFGSGTQLSVL.

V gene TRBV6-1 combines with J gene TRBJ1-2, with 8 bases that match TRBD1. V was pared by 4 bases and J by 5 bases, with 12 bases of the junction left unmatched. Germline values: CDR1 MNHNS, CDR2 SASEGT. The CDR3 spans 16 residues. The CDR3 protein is CASSGTGTGGGYGYTF. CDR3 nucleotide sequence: TGTGCCAGCAGTGGAACCGGGACAGGCGGAGGGTATGGCTACACCTTC.

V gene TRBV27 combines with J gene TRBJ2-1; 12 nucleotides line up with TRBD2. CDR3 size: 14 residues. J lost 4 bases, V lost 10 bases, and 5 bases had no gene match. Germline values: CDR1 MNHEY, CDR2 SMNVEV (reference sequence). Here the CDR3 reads CATRTSGRYNEQFF. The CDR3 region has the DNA TGTGCCACCCGTACTAGCGGGAGGTACAATGAGCAGTTCTTC.

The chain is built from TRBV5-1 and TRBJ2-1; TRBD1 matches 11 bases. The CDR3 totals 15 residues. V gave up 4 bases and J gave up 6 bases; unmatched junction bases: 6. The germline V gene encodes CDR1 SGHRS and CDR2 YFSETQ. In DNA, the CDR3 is TGCGCCAGCAGCACACGGACAGGGGGCGCCAATGAGCAGTTCTTC. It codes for CASSTRTGGANEQFF.

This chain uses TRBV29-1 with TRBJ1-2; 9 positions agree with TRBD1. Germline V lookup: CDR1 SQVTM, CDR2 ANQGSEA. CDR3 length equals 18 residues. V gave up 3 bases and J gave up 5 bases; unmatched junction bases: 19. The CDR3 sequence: CSVEVRFGGDRVGYGYTF. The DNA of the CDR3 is TGCAGCGTTGAGGTCCGGTTTGGGGGGGACAGGGTCGGGTATGGCTACACCTTC. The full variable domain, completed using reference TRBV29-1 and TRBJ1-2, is SAVISQKPSRDICQRGTSLTIQCQVDSQVTMMFWYRQQPGQSLTLIATANQGSEATYESGFVIDKFPISRPNLTFSTLTVSNMSPEDSSIYLCSVEVRFGGDRVGYGYTFGSGTRLTVV.

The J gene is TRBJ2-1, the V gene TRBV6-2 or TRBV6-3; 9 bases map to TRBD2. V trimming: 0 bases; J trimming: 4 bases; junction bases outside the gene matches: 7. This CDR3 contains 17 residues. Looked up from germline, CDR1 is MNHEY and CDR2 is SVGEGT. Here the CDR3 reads CASSYSSRLADYNEQFF. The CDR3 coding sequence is TGTGCCAGCAGTTACTCTAGCAGACTAGCGGATTACAATGAGCAGTTCTTC.

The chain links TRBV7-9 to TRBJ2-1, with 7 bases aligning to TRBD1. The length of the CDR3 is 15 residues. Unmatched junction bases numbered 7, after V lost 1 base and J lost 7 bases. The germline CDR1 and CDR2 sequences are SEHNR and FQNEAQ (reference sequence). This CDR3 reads CASSLGGGGRNEQFF. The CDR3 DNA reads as TGTGCCAGCAGCTTAGGAGGGGGCGGACGGAATGAGCAGTTCTTC.

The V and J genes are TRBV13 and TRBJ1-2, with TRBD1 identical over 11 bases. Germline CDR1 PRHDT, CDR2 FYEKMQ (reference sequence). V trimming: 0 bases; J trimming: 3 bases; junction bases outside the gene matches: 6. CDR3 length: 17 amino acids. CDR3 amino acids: CASSLGLGTGGYYGYTF. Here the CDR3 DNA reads TGTGCCAGCAGCTTAGGCCTTGGGACAGGGGGTTACTATGGCTACACCTTC.

The CDR3 DNA reads as TGTGCCAGCAGTATAACAGGGTCCACAGATACGCAGTATTTT. Its translation: CASSITGSTDTQYF. The rearrangement uses TRBV7-2 and TRBJ2-3; tentatively, D is TRBD1 (6 bases). With 6 bases removed from V and 2 bases from J, the gap between germline ends came to 12 bases. This CDR3 contains 14 residues. Germline assignment: CDR1 SGHTA and CDR2 FQGNSA.

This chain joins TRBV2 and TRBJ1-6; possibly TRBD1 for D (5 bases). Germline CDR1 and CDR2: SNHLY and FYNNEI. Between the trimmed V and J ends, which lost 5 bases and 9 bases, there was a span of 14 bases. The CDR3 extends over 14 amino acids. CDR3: CASSQDSTASPLHF. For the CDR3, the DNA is TGTGCCAGCAGTCAAGACAGTACAGCTTCACCCCTCCACTTT.